Sequencing of this TCR beta chain was carried out in a study of T cell repertoires in cytomegalovirus infection. For the study at large: Matching HLA type, along with CMV infection, was indicated by public TCR beta signatures. The study, taken as a whole, reports: HLA-C-restricted, CMV-specific TCR beta clonotypes were dominant ex vivo.

Germline assignment: CDR1 DFQATT and CDR2 SNEGSKA (reference sequence). The CDR3 length is 14 residues. V trimming: 3 bases; J trimming: 5 bases; junction bases outside the gene matches: 4. Via MiXCR, TCRdb re-called the reads, giving one row per CDR3 protein. The sample has about 700,000 distinct CDR3 sequences; 33% are singletons. Comments on this clonotype: The antigen remains unidentified.

V gene TRBV20-1 combines with J gene TRBJ2-2; 9 nucleotides align to TRBD2. The receptor was derived from a human donor in good health (CMV status not recorded). Some clones in this sample may be carry-over from other donors' samples. Source: cultured PBMCs, taken from culture after CMV antigen stimulation. CDR3 DNA: TGCAGTGCTAGGCTCAGCGGGGGGACCGGGGAGCTGTTTTTT. This gives the protein CSARLSGGTGELFF.